This is a list of T cell receptor beta chains from one sample in a study of blood T cell repertoires in COVID-19. The table came from immunoSEQ multiplex PCR; TCRdb's copy has only in-frame clones and leaves some out. The sample holds about 64,000 clones; 65% to 80% are singletons and the top ten take under 7%. Sequencing was performed on peripheral blood. All receptors derive from a human donor in a cohort sampled during active COVID-19. CDR3s include the opening cysteine and the closing phenylalanine or tryptophan. Fields, in order: CDR3 protein, CDR3 DNA, D gene, J gene, V gene, CDR3 length, clone size. A D gene is named only where the DNA matches it firmly. The size entry is marked missing in some rows and otherwise reads once, few, many or a size class.

cdr3_aa: CASSLDFYGGPIYF; cdr3_nt: TGTGCCAGCAGCTTAGACTTTTATGGGGGCCCCATATATTTT; d_call: .; j_call: TRBJ1-3; v_call: TRBV7-2; cdr3_length: 14; clone_size: few
cdr3_aa: CAWSYRGNSYNEQFF; cdr3_nt: TGTGCCTGGAGTTACAGGGGAAACTCCTACAATGAGCAGTTCTTC; d_call: TRBD1; j_call: TRBJ2-1; v_call: TRBV30; cdr3_length: 15; clone_size: .
cdr3_aa: CASSPSQNTEAFF; cdr3_nt: TGTGCCAGCTCACCAAGCCAGAACACTGAAGCTTTCTTT; d_call: .; j_call: TRBJ1-1; v_call: TRBV18; cdr3_length: 13; clone_size: .
cdr3_aa: CASSSQGNYNEQFF; cdr3_nt: TGCGCCAGCAGCTCGCAGGGGAACTACAATGAGCAGTTCTTC; d_call: .; j_call: TRBJ2-1; v_call: TRBV5-1; cdr3_length: 14; clone_size: .
cdr3_aa: CASSFRGSTAGELFF; cdr3_nt: TGTGCCAGCAGCTTCCGGGGGTCGACGGCCGGGGAGCTGTTTTTT; d_call: .; j_call: TRBJ2-2; v_call: TRBV6-5; cdr3_length: 15; clone_size: once
cdr3_aa: CASSLGRVDTQYF; cdr3_nt: TGCGCCAGCAGCTTGGGCAGGGTCGATACGCAGTATTTT; d_call: .; j_call: TRBJ2-3; v_call: TRBV5-1; cdr3_length: 13; clone_size: few
cdr3_aa: CASSPVGVVTQYF; cdr3_nt: TGTGCCAGCAGTCCGGTAGGGGTCGTGACCCAGTACTTC; d_call: .; j_call: TRBJ2-5; v_call: TRBV12-3/TRBV12-4; cdr3_length: 13; clone_size: .
cdr3_aa: CASSPPGTGGTNEQFF; cdr3_nt: TGTGCCAGCTCACCCCCCGGGACAGGGGGGACGAATGAGCAGTTCTTC; d_call: TRBD1; j_call: TRBJ2-1; v_call: TRBV18; cdr3_length: 16; clone_size: .
cdr3_aa: CASSHPEYRVRDQPQHF; cdr3_nt: TGTGCCAGCAGCCACCCGGAGTACAGGGTCAGGGATCAGCCCCAGCATTTT; d_call: .; j_call: TRBJ1-5; v_call: TRBV3-1/TRBV3-2; cdr3_length: 17; clone_size: few
cdr3_aa: CASSRTSARTAYEQYF; cdr3_nt: TGCGCCAGCAGCAGAACTAGCGCAAGGACTGCTTACGAGCAGTACTTC; d_call: TRBD2; j_call: TRBJ2-7; v_call: TRBV5-1; cdr3_length: 16; clone_size: .
cdr3_aa: CASTKGLYSNQPQHF; cdr3_nt: TGTGCCAGTACCAAGGGACTCTATAGCAATCAGCCCCAGCATTTT; d_call: .; j_call: TRBJ1-5; v_call: TRBV19; cdr3_length: 15; clone_size: .
cdr3_aa: CAWSVLSFFSSGANVLTF; cdr3_nt: TGTGCCTGGAGTGTACTTTCGTTTTTTTCCTCTGGGGCCAACGTCCTGACTTTC; d_call: .; j_call: TRBJ2-6; v_call: TRBV30; cdr3_length: 18; clone_size: .
cdr3_aa: CASSYEAGQGMNTEAFF; cdr3_nt: TGTGCCAGCAGTTACGAGGCGGGACAGGGTATGAACACTGAAGCTTTCTTT; d_call: TRBD1; j_call: TRBJ1-1; v_call: TRBV6-2/TRBV6-3; cdr3_length: 17; clone_size: .
cdr3_aa: CASTQGVEGPETQYF; cdr3_nt: TGTGCCAGCACCCAGGGGGTTGAGGGTCCGGAGACCCAGTACTTC; d_call: TRBD1; j_call: TRBJ2-5; v_call: TRBV7-2; cdr3_length: 15; clone_size: .
cdr3_aa: CASSIAGAGETQYF; cdr3_nt: TGTGCCAGTAGTATCGCGGGGGCCGGAGAGACCCAGTACTTC; d_call: .; j_call: TRBJ2-5; v_call: TRBV19; cdr3_length: 14; clone_size: .
cdr3_aa: CASSRGGSGANEQFF; cdr3_nt: TGTGCCAGCAGCCGCGGGGGTAGCGGGGCAAATGAGCAGTTCTTC; d_call: TRBD2; j_call: TRBJ2-1; v_call: TRBV4-2; cdr3_length: 15; clone_size: .
cdr3_aa: CASSLSTGGNNEQFF; cdr3_nt: TGTGCCAGCAGTTTATCAACGGGGGGGAACAATGAGCAGTTCTTC; d_call: TRBD2; j_call: TRBJ2-1; v_call: TRBV27; cdr3_length: 15; clone_size: .
cdr3_aa: CASSLLPLLGLAGGPKTYEQYF; cdr3_nt: TGTGCCAGCAGCTTACTTCCCCTCCTAGGACTAGCGGGGGGGCCCAAAACCTACGAGCAGTACTTC; d_call: TRBD2; j_call: TRBJ2-7; v_call: TRBV7-3; cdr3_length: 22; clone_size: .
cdr3_aa: CASSVDRVSGNTIYF; cdr3_nt: TGTGCCAGCAGCGTAGACCGGGTTTCTGGAAACACCATATATTTT; d_call: .; j_call: TRBJ1-3; v_call: TRBV9; cdr3_length: 15; clone_size: .
cdr3_aa: CASSLSLKTRTTNEKLFF; cdr3_nt: TGTGCCAGCAGTTTATCCCTGAAAACGAGAACAACTAATGAAAAACTGTTTTTT; d_call: .; j_call: TRBJ1-4; v_call: TRBV27; cdr3_length: 18; clone_size: .
cdr3_aa: CASERGGGETQYF; cdr3_nt: TGCGCCAGCGAGCGGGGGGGCGGGGAGACCCAGTACTTC; d_call: TRBD2; j_call: TRBJ2-5; v_call: TRBV5-1; cdr3_length: 13; clone_size: .
cdr3_aa: CASSLDAGASGSTDTQYF; cdr3_nt: TGTGCCAGCAGCTTAGACGCGGGGGCAAGCGGAAGCACAGATACGCAGTATTTT; d_call: .; j_call: TRBJ2-3; v_call: TRBV7-2; cdr3_length: 18; clone_size: .
cdr3_aa: CASRAGFLHGHNSPLHF; cdr3_nt: TGTGCCAGCAGGGCAGGGTTTTTGCACGGACATAATTCACCCCTCCACTTT; d_call: .; j_call: TRBJ1-6; v_call: TRBV2; cdr3_length: 17; clone_size: few
cdr3_aa: CASMETGTGNGYTF; cdr3_nt: TGTGCCAGCATGGAGACCGGGACAGGGAATGGCTACACCTTC; d_call: TRBD1; j_call: TRBJ1-2; v_call: TRBV6-5; cdr3_length: 14; clone_size: .
cdr3_aa: CASSLLYEDTYGYTF; cdr3_nt: TGCGCCAGCAGCTTACTTTACGAGGACACGTATGGCTACACCTTC; d_call: .; j_call: TRBJ1-2; v_call: TRBV5-1; cdr3_length: 15; clone_size: .
cdr3_aa: CASSQVGTAKAEQFF; cdr3_nt: TGCGCCAGCAGCCAAGTGGGGACAGCTAAAGCCGAGCAGTTCTTC; d_call: TRBD1; j_call: TRBJ2-1; v_call: TRBV4-3; cdr3_length: 15; clone_size: .
cdr3_aa: CASSPWTSGGAETQYF; cdr3_nt: TGTGCCAGCAGCCCTTGGACTAGCGGGGGGGCAGAGACCCAGTACTTC; d_call: TRBD2; j_call: TRBJ2-5; v_call: TRBV9; cdr3_length: 16; clone_size: .
cdr3_aa: CASSSAGTGVGETQYF; cdr3_nt: TGTGCCAGCAGCTCGGCCGGGACAGGGGTTGGGGAGACCCAGTACTTC; d_call: TRBD1; j_call: TRBJ2-5; v_call: TRBV11-2; cdr3_length: 16; clone_size: .
cdr3_aa: CASSRDRRGETQYF; cdr3_nt: TGTGCCAGCAGCAGGGACAGGCGTGGAGAGACCCAGTACTTC; d_call: TRBD1; j_call: TRBJ2-5; v_call: TRBV28; cdr3_length: 14; clone_size: .
cdr3_aa: CASSVRLAGRETQYF; cdr3_nt: TGTGCCAGCAGCGTAAGGCTAGCGGGGCGAGAGACCCAGTACTTC; d_call: TRBD2; j_call: TRBJ2-5; v_call: TRBV9; cdr3_length: 15; clone_size: .
cdr3_aa: CAWSYGASGQPQHF; cdr3_nt: TGTGCCTGGAGTTACGGAGCCTCGGGACAGCCCCAGCATTTT; d_call: .; j_call: TRBJ1-5; v_call: TRBV30; cdr3_length: 14; clone_size: .
cdr3_aa: CASSFTQGDEQYF; cdr3_nt: TGCGCCAGCAGCTTTACTCAGGGGGACGAGCAGTACTTC; d_call: TRBD1; j_call: TRBJ2-7; v_call: TRBV5-1; cdr3_length: 13; clone_size: .
cdr3_aa: CASSSRGRAEGANVLTF; cdr3_nt: TGTGCCAGCAGCTCAAGGGGCAGGGCGGAAGGGGCCAACGTCCTGACTTTC; d_call: .; j_call: TRBJ2-6; v_call: TRBV7-9; cdr3_length: 17; clone_size: .
cdr3_aa: CASNRSPTEEQYF; cdr3_nt: TGTGCCAGCAATCGCTCCCCAACGGAGGAGCAGTACTTC; d_call: .; j_call: TRBJ2-7; v_call: TRBV6-6; cdr3_length: 13; clone_size: .
cdr3_aa: CASSLLTGVDTGELFF; cdr3_nt: TGTGCCAGCAGTTTACTGACAGGGGTGGACACCGGGGAGCTGTTTTTT; d_call: TRBD1; j_call: TRBJ2-2; v_call: TRBV28; cdr3_length: 16; clone_size: .
cdr3_aa: CASGTGGEQETQYF; cdr3_nt: TGCGCCAGCGGGACAGGGGGCGAACAAGAGACCCAGTACTTC; d_call: TRBD1; j_call: TRBJ2-5; v_call: TRBV5-1; cdr3_length: 14; clone_size: .
cdr3_aa: CASSLRRTGSYEQYF; cdr3_nt: TGTGCCAGCAGCTTGCGACGGACAGGATCCTACGAGCAGTACTTC; d_call: TRBD1; j_call: TRBJ2-7; v_call: TRBV5-5; cdr3_length: 15; clone_size: .
cdr3_aa: CASSRGGENYGYTF; cdr3_nt: TGTGCCAGTAGCCGAGGGGGAGAAAACTATGGCTACACCTTC; d_call: .; j_call: TRBJ1-2; v_call: TRBV19; cdr3_length: 14; clone_size: .
cdr3_aa: CASSLASRGIYEQYF; cdr3_nt: TGTGCCAGCAGCTTAGCCTCCAGGGGGATCTACGAGCAGTACTTC; d_call: TRBD1; j_call: TRBJ2-7; v_call: TRBV7-2; cdr3_length: 15; clone_size: .
cdr3_aa: CASSTGQATPKQYF; cdr3_nt: TGTGCCAGCAGTACGGGACAGGCTACTCCTAAGCAGTATTTT; d_call: TRBD1; j_call: TRBJ2-3; v_call: TRBV28; cdr3_length: 14; clone_size: .
cdr3_aa: CASSQNTGLYGYTF; cdr3_nt: TGTGCCAGCAGCCAAAACACAGGGTTGTATGGCTACACCTTC; d_call: .; j_call: TRBJ1-2; v_call: TRBV13; cdr3_length: 14; clone_size: .
cdr3_aa: CASSRGGSQPQHF; cdr3_nt: TGTGCCAGTAGTAGGGGGGGGTCCCAGCCCCAGCATTTT; d_call: .; j_call: TRBJ1-5; v_call: TRBV19; cdr3_length: 13; clone_size: .
cdr3_aa: CASRTGQMINSPLHF; cdr3_nt: TGTGCCAGCAGGACCGGACAGATGATTAATTCACCCCTCCACTTT; d_call: .; j_call: TRBJ1-6; v_call: TRBV6-5; cdr3_length: 15; clone_size: .
cdr3_aa: CASSSGETYEQYF; cdr3_nt: TGCGCCAGCAGCTCCGGGGAAACCTACGAGCAGTACTTC; d_call: .; j_call: TRBJ2-7; v_call: TRBV5-1; cdr3_length: 13; clone_size: few
cdr3_aa: CASSLRLAGAISYEQYF; cdr3_nt: TGTGCCAGTAGTCTCAGACTAGCGGGGGCCATCTCCTACGAGCAGTACTTC; d_call: TRBD2; j_call: TRBJ2-7; v_call: TRBV19; cdr3_length: 17; clone_size: few
cdr3_aa: CASSPRGSWGGYTF; cdr3_nt: TGTGCCAGCAGCCCAAGAGGGAGTTGGGGTGGCTACACCTTC; d_call: .; j_call: TRBJ1-2; v_call: TRBV28; cdr3_length: 14; clone_size: .
cdr3_aa: CASSVSTGPSNQPQHF; cdr3_nt: TGTGCCAGCAGTGTCTCGACAGGGCCGAGCAATCAGCCCCAGCATTTT; d_call: TRBD1; j_call: TRBJ1-5; v_call: TRBV6-1; cdr3_length: 16; clone_size: .
cdr3_aa: CASSLPGQNSPLHF; cdr3_nt: TGCGCCAGCAGCTTACCGGGACAAAATTCACCCCTCCACTTT; d_call: .; j_call: TRBJ1-6; v_call: TRBV5-1; cdr3_length: 14; clone_size: .
cdr3_aa: CASSSGGPGANVLTF; cdr3_nt: TGTGCCAGTAGTAGCGGGGGGCCTGGGGCCAACGTCCTGACTTTC; d_call: TRBD2; j_call: TRBJ2-6; v_call: TRBV19; cdr3_length: 15; clone_size: .
cdr3_aa: CASRYPGQGMNTEAFF; cdr3_nt: TGTGCCAGCAGGTACCCGGGACAGGGGATGAACACTGAAGCTTTCTTT; d_call: TRBD1; j_call: TRBJ1-1; v_call: TRBV28; cdr3_length: 16; clone_size: .
cdr3_aa: CASSWGLAGSEQFF; cdr3_nt: TGTGCCAGCAGCTGGGGACTAGCGGGGAGTGAGCAGTTCTTC; d_call: TRBD2; j_call: TRBJ2-1; v_call: TRBV5-6; cdr3_length: 14; clone_size: few
cdr3_aa: CASSLQREQFF; cdr3_nt: TGTGCCAGCAGCTTGCAGCGTGAGCAGTTCTTC; d_call: .; j_call: TRBJ2-1; v_call: TRBV7-9; cdr3_length: 11; clone_size: once
cdr3_aa: CATSQGLAGELFF; cdr3_nt: TGTGCCACTTCTCAGGGGTTAGCCGGGGAGCTGTTTTTT; d_call: .; j_call: TRBJ2-2; v_call: TRBV24-1; cdr3_length: 13; clone_size: .
cdr3_aa: CASSLQYNEQFF; cdr3_nt: TGCGCCAGCAGCTTGCAGTACAATGAGCAGTTCTTC; d_call: .; j_call: TRBJ2-1; v_call: TRBV5-1; cdr3_length: 12; clone_size: .
cdr3_aa: CASSPRGLPNEKLFF; cdr3_nt: TGCGCCAGCAGCCCAAGGGGGCTCCCTAATGAAAAACTGTTTTTT; d_call: TRBD1; j_call: TRBJ1-4; v_call: TRBV5-1; cdr3_length: 15; clone_size: .
cdr3_aa: CASSPVTGWAGEKLFF; cdr3_nt: TGTGCCAGCAGCCCTGTCACAGGGTGGGCCGGGGAAAAACTGTTTTTT; d_call: .; j_call: TRBJ1-4; v_call: TRBV4-2; cdr3_length: 16; clone_size: few
cdr3_aa: CASRKGGTDDEQYF; cdr3_nt: TGTGCCAGCAGGAAAGGAGGGACTGACGACGAGCAGTACTTC; d_call: .; j_call: TRBJ2-7; v_call: TRBV7-9; cdr3_length: 14; clone_size: .
cdr3_aa: CASSPRARLAGGRSDTQYF; cdr3_nt: TGTGCCAGCAGTCCAAGAGCTCGACTAGCGGGAGGTCGTTCAGATACGCAGTATTTT; d_call: TRBD2; j_call: TRBJ2-3; v_call: TRBV6-6; cdr3_length: 19; clone_size: .
cdr3_aa: CASSRGQGNTEAFF; cdr3_nt: TGTGCCAGCAGTCGAGGCCAGGGGAACACTGAAGCTTTCTTT; d_call: .; j_call: TRBJ1-1; v_call: TRBV4-2; cdr3_length: 14; clone_size: .